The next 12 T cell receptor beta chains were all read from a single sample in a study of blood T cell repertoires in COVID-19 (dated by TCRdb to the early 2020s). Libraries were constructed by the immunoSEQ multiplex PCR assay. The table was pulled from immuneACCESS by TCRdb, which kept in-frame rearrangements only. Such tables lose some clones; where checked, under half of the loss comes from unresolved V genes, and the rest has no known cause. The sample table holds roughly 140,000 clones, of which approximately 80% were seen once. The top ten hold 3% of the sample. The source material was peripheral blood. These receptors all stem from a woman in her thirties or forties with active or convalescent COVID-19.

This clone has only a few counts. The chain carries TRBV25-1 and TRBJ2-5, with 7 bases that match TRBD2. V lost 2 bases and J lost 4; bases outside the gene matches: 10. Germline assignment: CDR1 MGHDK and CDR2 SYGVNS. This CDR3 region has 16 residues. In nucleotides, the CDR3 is TGTGCCAGCAGTGAACGGGCGGGACTAAGGACAGAGACCCAGTACTTC. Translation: CASSERAGLRTETQYF.

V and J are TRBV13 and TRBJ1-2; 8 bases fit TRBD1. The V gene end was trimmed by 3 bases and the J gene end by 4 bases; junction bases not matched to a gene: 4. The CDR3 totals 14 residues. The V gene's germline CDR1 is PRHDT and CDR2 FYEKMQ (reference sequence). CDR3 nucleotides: TGTGCCAGCAGCTTCGACAGGGGCGGCTATGGCTACACCTTC. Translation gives CASSFDRGGYGYTF.

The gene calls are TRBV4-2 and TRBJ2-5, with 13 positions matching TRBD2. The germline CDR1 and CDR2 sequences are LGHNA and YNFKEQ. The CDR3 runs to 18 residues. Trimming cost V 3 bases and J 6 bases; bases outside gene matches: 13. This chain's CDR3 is CASSQELTSGGARKTQYF. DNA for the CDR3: TGTGCCAGCAGCCAGGAACTAACTAGCGGGGGGGCCAGGAAGACCCAGTACTTC.

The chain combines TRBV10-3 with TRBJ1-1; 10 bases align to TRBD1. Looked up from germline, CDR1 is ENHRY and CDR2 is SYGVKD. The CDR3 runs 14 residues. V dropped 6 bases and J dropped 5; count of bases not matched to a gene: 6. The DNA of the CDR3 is TGTGCCATCAGAAAGGGACAGGGGAGAACTGAAGCTTTCTTT. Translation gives CAIRKGQGRTEAFF.

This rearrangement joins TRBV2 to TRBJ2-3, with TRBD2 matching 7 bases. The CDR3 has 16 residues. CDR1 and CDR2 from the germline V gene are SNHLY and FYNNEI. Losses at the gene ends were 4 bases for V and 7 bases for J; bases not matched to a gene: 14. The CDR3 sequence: CASSALAGARSNTQYF. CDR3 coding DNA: TGTGCCAGCAGTGCGTTGGCGGGAGCGCGCTCGAATACGCAGTATTTT.

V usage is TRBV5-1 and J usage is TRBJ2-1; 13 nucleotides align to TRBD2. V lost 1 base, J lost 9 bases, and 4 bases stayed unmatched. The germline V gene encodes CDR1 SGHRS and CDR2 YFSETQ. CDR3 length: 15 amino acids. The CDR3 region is CASSLWTSGGTEQFF. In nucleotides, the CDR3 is TGCGCCAGCAGCTTGTGGACTAGCGGGGGTACTGAGCAGTTCTTC.

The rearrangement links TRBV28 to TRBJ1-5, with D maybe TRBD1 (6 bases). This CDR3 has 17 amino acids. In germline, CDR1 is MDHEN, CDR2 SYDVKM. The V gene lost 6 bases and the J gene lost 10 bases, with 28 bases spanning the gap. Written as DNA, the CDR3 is TGTGCCAGCAGCCCAACCTTGCAGGGGCTCGTAAAGGACCCCCAGCATTTT. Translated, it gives CASSPTLQGLVKDPQHF.

CDR3 sequence: CASSISSPGGTSGFYEQYF. CDR3 nucleotides: TGTGCCAGTAGTATATCTTCCCCCGGAGGGACTAGCGGGTTCTACGAGCAGTACTTC. The chain recombines TRBV19 with TRBJ2-7; 12 nucleotides align to TRBD2. V was clipped by 2 bases and J by 3 bases; unmatched bases: 14. Germline V gives CDR1 LNHDA, CDR2 SQIVND (reference sequence). The CDR3 is 19 residues long.

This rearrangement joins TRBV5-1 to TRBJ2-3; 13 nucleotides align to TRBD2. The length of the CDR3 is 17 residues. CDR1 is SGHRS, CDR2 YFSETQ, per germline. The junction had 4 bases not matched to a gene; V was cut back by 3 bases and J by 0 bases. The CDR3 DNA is TGCGCCAGCAGCTCGGGACTAGCGGGACTTAGCACAGATACGCAGTATTTT. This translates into CASSSGLAGLSTDTQYF.

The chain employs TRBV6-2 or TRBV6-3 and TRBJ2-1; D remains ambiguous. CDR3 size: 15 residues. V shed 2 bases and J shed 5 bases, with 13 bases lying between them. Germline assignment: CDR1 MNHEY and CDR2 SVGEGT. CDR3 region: CASSYPPGRDNEQFF. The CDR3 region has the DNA TGTGCCAGCAGTTACCCTCCTGGGCGCGACAATGAGCAGTTCTTC.

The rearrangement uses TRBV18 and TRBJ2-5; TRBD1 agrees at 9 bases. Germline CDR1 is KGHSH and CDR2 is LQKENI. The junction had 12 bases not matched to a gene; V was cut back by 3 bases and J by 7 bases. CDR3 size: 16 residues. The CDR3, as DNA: TGTGCCAGCTCACCTTCCCCGACAGGGGGGCTTTGGACCCAGTACTTC. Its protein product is CASSPSPTGGLWTQYF.

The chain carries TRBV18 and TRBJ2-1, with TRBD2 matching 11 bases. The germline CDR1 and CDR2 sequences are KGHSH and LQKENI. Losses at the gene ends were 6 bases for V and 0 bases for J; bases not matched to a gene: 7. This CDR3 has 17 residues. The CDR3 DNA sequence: TGTGCCAGCTCGCATACTAGCGGGGGATACTCCTACAATGAGCAGTTCTTC. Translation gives CASSHTSGGYSYNEQFF.